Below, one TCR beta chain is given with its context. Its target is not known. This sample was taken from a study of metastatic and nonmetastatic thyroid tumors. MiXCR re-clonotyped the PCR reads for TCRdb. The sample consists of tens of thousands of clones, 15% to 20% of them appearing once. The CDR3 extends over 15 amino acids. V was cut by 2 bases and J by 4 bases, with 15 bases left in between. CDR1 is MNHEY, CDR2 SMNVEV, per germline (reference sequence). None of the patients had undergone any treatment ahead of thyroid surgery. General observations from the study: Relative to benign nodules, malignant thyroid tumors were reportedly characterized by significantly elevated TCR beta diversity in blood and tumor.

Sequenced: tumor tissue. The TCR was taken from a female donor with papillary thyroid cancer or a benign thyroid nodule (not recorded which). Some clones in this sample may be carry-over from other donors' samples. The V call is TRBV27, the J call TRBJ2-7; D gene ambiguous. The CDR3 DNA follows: TGTGCCAGCAGTTTAGTGGCTGTACTAACATACGAGCAGTACTTC. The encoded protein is CASSLVAVLTYEQYF.